The next 7 T cell receptor beta chains were all read from a single sample in a study of T cells in Graves' hyperthyroidism and ophthalmopathy. Amplified TCR beta CDR3 regions derived from RNA transcripts. The HTBI primer set drove a first-round RT-PCR of the TCR CDR3. TCRdb re-called the multiplex PCR reads through MiXCR, storing one row per CDR3 protein. The profile shows fewer than 900,000 distinct CDR3 sequences, roughly 15% of them singletons. The sample was blood. The source of these receptors is a man between 18 and 29 years old with Graves' hyperthyroidism.

Regarding this clonotype: It may be a read error: a sequence one base away is much more abundant. V is TRBV28 and J is TRBJ2-1; no clear D. Germline CDR1 reads MDHEN; CDR2 reads SYDVKM. The CDR3 consists of 12 residues. The CDR3 DNA reads as TGTGCCAGCAGTTCTATTTACAATGAGCGGTTCTTC. Encoded protein: CASSSIYNERFF.

This clonotype occurred many times. The chain combines TRBV11-2 with TRBJ2-6; maybe TRBD2 (6 bases). This CDR3 has 16 amino acids. Germline assignment: CDR1 SGHAT and CDR2 FQNNGV. V was cut by 4 bases and J by 0 bases, with 10 bases left in between. The CDR3 DNA follows: TGTGCCAGCAGCTCCTTGGGGGGCTCTGGGGCCAACGTCCTGACTTTC. Its protein is CASSSLGGSGANVLTF.

There are a few counts of this clonotype. V and J are TRBV20-1 and TRBJ2-7; TRBD1 matches 8 bases. Unmatched junction bases numbered 5, after V lost 5 bases and J lost 2 bases. Germline V lookup: CDR1 DFQATT, CDR2 SNEGSKA (reference sequence). This CDR3 has 13 residues. The CDR3 is CSAEGQVAYEQYF. DNA for the CDR3: TGCAGTGCTGAGGGACAGGTCGCCTACGAGCAGTACTTC.

This chain connects TRBV20-1 to TRBJ2-3; D unclear. The V and J ends lost 3 bases and 2 bases respectively, with 15 bases between them. Germline assignment: CDR1 DFQATT and CDR2 SNEGSKA (reference sequence). The CDR3 sequence is 15 residues long. The CDR3 nucleotides are TGCAGTGCTAGTCGGGTAGATGGGAACACAGATACGCAGTATTTT. Translation: CSASRVDGNTDTQYF.

A remark on this clonotype: At one end the junction does not follow the germline gene, possibly because of a read error. CDR3 DNA: TGCAGCGTGGGCGGATTCGGCAATCAGCCCCGGCATTTT. This encodes CSVGGFGNQPRHF. J is TRBJ1-5 and V is TRBV29-1, with D unclear. The CDR3 runs to 13 residues. The V gene's germline CDR1 is SQVTM and CDR2 ANQGSEA.

This clonotype was picked up many times. The chain has TRBV7-2 and TRBJ2-5; 7 bases are shared with TRBD1. Germline-derived CDR1 and CDR2 are SGHTA and FQGNSA. The CDR3 runs to 14 residues. The ends lost 8 bases at V and 4 bases at J; junction bases unmatched: 10. DNA for the CDR3: TGTGCCAGCTCACAGGGGTTCAGACTAGAGACCCAGTACTTC. Translated, it gives CASSQGFRLETQYF. Full variable domain (missing parts from reference TRBV7-2 and TRBJ2-5): GAGVSQSPSNKVTEKGKDVELRCDPISGHTALYWYRQSLGQGLEFLIYFQGNSAPDKSGLPSDRFSAERTGGSVSTLTIQRTQQEDSAVYLCASSQGFRLETQYFGPGTRLLVL.

This clonotype has a count of ten or more. This rearrangement joins TRBV27 to TRBJ2-1; D unresolved. V was shortened by 2 bases and J by 8 bases, with 16 bases between the two germline ends. This CDR3 spans 15 amino acids. Germline CDR1 and CDR2: MNHEY and SMNVEV (reference sequence). The CDR3 DNA follows: TGTGCCAGCAGTTTAAGCCTCTCCGTAGTATATGAGCAGTTCTTC. Translation gives CASSLSLSVVYEQFF.